This is a list of T cell receptor beta chains from one sample in a study of T-cell reconstitution after alpha-beta-depleted transplantation in children. TCRdb re-called the PCR reads through MiXCR, storing one row per CDR3 protein. Of over 400,000 distinct CDR3 sequences listed, 43% are singletons. The sample in question was PBMCs, obtained before TCRalphabeta/CD19-depleted stem cell transplant. The receptors come from a girl aged 2-9 years with aplastic anemia, due to receive a stem cell transplant. Each CDR3 is given with its conserved first and last residue. Each record gives: clone size, V gene, J gene, D gene, CDR3 protein, CDR3 DNA. D genes are given only for firm matches. Where a row states a size, it is once, few, many or the class of an expanded clone; other rows omit it.

>NA|TRBV29-1|TRBJ2-3|NA
CSVYYIFSTDTQYF
TGCAGCGTGTACTACATATTCAGCACAGATACGCAGTATTTT
>NA|TRBV20-1|TRBJ1-1|NA
CSALDPARDAEAFF
TGCAGTGCCCTGGACCCCGCAAGGGACGCTGAAGCTTTCTTT
>NA|TRBV6-1|TRBJ2-3|NA
CASSDSAPTDTQYF
TGTGCCAGCAGTGATAGCGCCCCCACAGATACGCAGTATTTT
>NA|TRBV6-5|TRBJ2-7|TRBD2
CASSYRLAGGTLYEQYF
TGTGCCAGCAGTTACAGACTAGCGGGGGGAACGCTCTACGAGCAGTACTTC
>many|TRBV6-5|TRBJ1-2|NA
CASSSTRGDGYTF
TGTGCCAGCAGTTCGACCCGAGGAGATGGCTACACCTTC
>few|TRBV20-1|TRBJ2-5|NA
CSARSTSTAYQETQYF
TGCAGTGCTAGGTCCACGAGTACAGCGTACCAAGAGACCCAGTACTTC
>few|TRBV5-1|TRBJ2-3|TRBD1
CASSLGDRSDTQYF
TGCGCCAGCAGCTTGGGGGACAGAAGCGATACGCAGTATTTT
>many|TRBV21-1|TRBJ2-7|NA
CASSKALLSYEQYF
TGTGCCAGCAGCAAAGCGCTACTCTCCTACGAGCAGTACTTC
>many|TRBV29-1|TRBJ2-1|NA
CSAAENEQFF
TGCAGCGCCGCTGAGAATGAGCAGTTCTTC
>NA|TRBV5-1|TRBJ2-7|TRBD2
CASSLGTRALEQYF
TGCGCCAGCAGCTTGGGGACTAGGGCGCTCGAGCAGTACTTC
>NA|TRBV20-1|TRBJ2-3|NA
CSASRGGASTDTQYF
TGCAGTGCTAGTCGAGGCGGGGCTAGCACAGATACGCAGTATTTT
>many|TRBV2|TRBJ1-1|NA
CASSEDGVEYTEAFF
TGTGCCAGCAGTGAGGATGGAGTGGAATACACTGAAGCTTTCTTT
>NA|TRBV7-8|TRBJ2-1|TRBD2
CARGPGTSHEQFF
TGTGCCAGGGGCCCCGGGACTAGCCATGAGCAGTTCTTC
>NA|TRBV20-1|TRBJ1-4|NA
CSAREGGDEKLFF
TGCAGTGCTAGGGAGGGAGGTGATGAAAAACTGTTTTTT
>once|TRBV5-5|TRBJ2-7|NA
CASTRDAFAGFSYEQYF
TGTGCCAGCACACGTGACGCTTTCGCGGGATTCTCCTACGAGCAGTACTTC
>NA|TRBV20-1|TRBJ2-5|NA
CSARGGAWADGRETQYF
TGCAGTGCTAGAGGGGGAGCCTGGGCCGACGGCCGAGAGACCCAGTACTTC
>NA|TRBV20-1|TRBJ2-5|TRBD2
CSAKLAGVPAQYF
TGCAGTGCCAAGCTAGCGGGGGTCCCGGCCCAGTACTTC
>few|TRBV5-1|TRBJ2-7|NA
CASSLTTASYEQYF
TGCGCCAGCAGCTTGACGACAGCGTCCTACGAGCAGTACTTC
>once|TRBV20-1|TRBJ2-7|TRBD2
CSARDRDGTSSSVVYEQYF
TGCAGTGCTAGAGACCGAGACGGGACTAGCTCCTCCGTGGTCTACGAGCAGTACTTC
>many|TRBV15|TRBJ2-5|NA
CATSRDRGMLQETQYF
TGTGCCACCAGCAGAGATCGGGGCATGCTCCAAGAGACCCAGTACTTC
>NA|TRBV21-1|TRBJ2-3|NA
CASSRRTGGSTDTQYF
TGTGCCAGCAGCAGGAGGACAGGCGGTAGCACAGATACGCAGTATTTT
>many|TRBV7-3|TRBJ2-5|TRBD1
CASSNNGQGETQYF
TGTGCCAGCAGCAATAACGGACAGGGAGAGACCCAGTACTTC
>many|TRBV20-1|TRBJ2-1|TRBD2
CSANIGLASYNEQFF
TGCAGTGCTAATATTGGACTAGCCTCCTACAATGAGCAGTTCTTC
>NA|TRBV20-1|TRBJ2-3|TRBD2
CSARRIAGGPDTQYF
TGCAGTGCTAGACGGATAGCGGGGGGGCCAGATACGCAGTATTTT
>few|TRBV6-1|TRBJ1-1|NA
CASSEDGMTEAFF
TGTGCCAGCAGTGAAGACGGGATGACTGAAGCTTTCTTT
>NA|TRBV6-1|TRBJ1-5|NA
CASSPGQSNQPQHF
TGTGCCAGCAGTCCGGGACAAAGCAATCAGCCCCAGCATTTT
>few|TRBV29-1|TRBJ2-6|NA
CSVPGGSGANVLTF
TGCAGCGTTCCCGGGGGTTCTGGGGCCAACGTCCTGACTTTC
>NA|TRBV7-3|TRBJ2-1|TRBD2
CATGTSGSPEQFF
TGTGCCACCGGGACTAGCGGGAGTCCGGAGCAGTTCTTC
>few|TRBV18|TRBJ1-5|NA
CASSVDVLSNQPQHF
TGTGCCAGCTCAGTAGACGTGCTTAGCAATCAGCCCCAGCATTTT
>many|TRBV5-1|TRBJ2-1|TRBD1
CASSEGQDYNEQFF
TGCGCCAGCAGCGAAGGACAGGACTACAATGAGCAGTTCTTC
>many|TRBV12-3/TRBV12-4|TRBJ2-1|TRBD2
CASSLGSGRRDEQFF
TGTGCCAGCAGCCTGGGAAGCGGGAGGAGGGATGAGCAGTTCTTC
>NA|TRBV2|TRBJ2-1|TRBD2
CASSWTSGTRSYNEQFF
TGTGCCAGCAGTTGGACTAGCGGGACCCGCTCCTACAATGAGCAGTTCTTC
>NA|TRBV27|TRBJ2-2|TRBD1
CASSRQGRNTGELFF
TGTGCCAGCAGTCGACAGGGACGGAACACCGGGGAGCTGTTTTTT
>NA|TRBV20-1|TRBJ2-5|TRBD1
CSARRGTGQETQYF
TGCAGTGCTAGGCGGGGGACAGGGCAAGAGACCCAGTACTTC
>NA|TRBV11-1|TRBJ2-5|NA
CASTSSNEETQYF
TGTGCCAGCACCTCCTCGAACGAAGAGACCCAGTACTTC
>NA|TRBV28|TRBJ2-7|NA
CASPGEEGGSYEQYF
TGTGCCAGCCCCGGGGAGGAGGGGGGATCCTACGAGCAGTACTTC
>NA|TRBV12-3/TRBV12-4|TRBJ2-3|NA
CASSLTLGASGTDTQYF
TGTGCCAGCAGCCTCACGCTCGGGGCTTCAGGCACAGATACGCAGTATTTT
>NA|TRBV20-1|TRBJ2-7|NA
CSARSGVSRSEQYF
TGCAGTGCCCGGAGTGGGGTTTCTCGATCCGAGCAGTACTTC
>NA|TRBV6-2/TRBV6-3|TRBJ1-2|NA
CASSYVSGDGYTF
TGTGCCAGCAGTTACGTCTCCGGGGATGGCTACACCTTC
>NA|TRBV28|TRBJ2-3|NA
CASSLVRADTQYF
TGTGCCAGCAGTTTAGTACGGGCAGATACGCAGTATTTT
>NA|TRBV6-1|TRBJ2-1|TRBD2
CASPPGLAGTYNEQFF
TGTGCCAGCCCGCCTGGACTAGCGGGAACTTACAATGAGCAGTTCTTC
>NA|TRBV20-1|TRBJ2-3|TRBD2
CSASRTSSTDTQYF
TGCAGTGCTTCTAGGACTAGCAGCACAGATACGCAGTATTTT
>NA|TRBV27|TRBJ2-3|TRBD2
CASGLAGGIGADTQYF
TGTGCCAGCGGTCTAGCGGGAGGAATCGGGGCAGATACGCAGTATTTT
>NA|TRBV5-1|TRBJ2-1|NA
CASSPYDYLNADEQFF
TGCGCCAGCAGCCCCTATGACTATCTCAATGCCGATGAGCAGTTCTTC
>few|TRBV11-1|TRBJ2-1|NA
CASSLALGFLYQSSYNEQFF
TGTGCCAGCAGCTTAGCTCTGGGGTTTCTTTATCAAAGCTCCTACAATGAGCAGTTCTTC